This paragraph reports one TCR beta chain. Its antigen is still unknown. Per-nucleotide qualities are absent, and no much larger clonotype sits a single base away. Collaborating institutions collected whole blood in K2EDTA tubes following their own protocols. For TCRbeta analysis, collaborators shipped samples as frozen whole blood, isolated PBMCs, or DNA extracted from either of those sample types. TCRbeta CDR3 regions were amplified from genomic DNA using the immunoSEQ Assay, a bias-controlled multiplex PCR. Regarding the original processing steps: The number of nucleated cells in each sample was estimated by amplification of reference gene primers within the assay. To quantify the absolute abundance of each unique TCRbeta CDR3 rearrangement, sequence reads were collapsed and filtered. For each sample, productive Simpson clonality was calculated as the square root of Simpson's diversity index across productive rearrangements. TCRdb carries this immuneACCESS record with in-frame sequences only. Its versions omit some clonotypes, under half of them owing to an unresolved V gene in the studies checked, with the rest unexplained. Clone size and the V and J calls come from that table; the DNA yielded D and trimming. In all, the sample holds about 99,000 clones, and 75% to 90% of those were seen once. The ten largest clonotypes hold roughly a quarter of the sample.

These data belong to a study of blood T cell repertoires in COVID-19 (dated by TCRdb to 2018 to 2021). Study-level background: Samples from collaborators originated in the United States, Italy and Spain and spanned both the acute and convalescent phases of COVID-19. Where available, HLA class I and class II types were taken from metadata supplied by the sample provider and were not determined by assay-based typing. Samples came from the ongoing ImmuneRACE study (first 160 participants) plus 1,254 subjects from 6 global collaborators. A freely available public database, intended as a resource for researchers studying the immune response to SARS-CoV-2, is where the repertoires were released. The dataset comprised deeply sampled blood TCRbeta repertoires from subjects exposed to, actively infected with, or recovered from COVID-19. A de-identified subject ID, COVID-19 status, age in years and sex were almost always included in the sample metadata. The material from the prospective study consisted of cDNA or gDNA derived from T cells, B-cell-depleted T cells, or PBMCs. Paper-wide results and their limitations: How much clinical and demographic metadata was included differed by source and by participant, and the metadata was provided uncurated.

V was cut back by 3 bases and J by 0 bases, leaving a gap of 9 bases between them. Taken from the germline V gene, the CDR1 and CDR2 loops are MGHDK and SYGVNS. There are 15 amino acids in the CDR3, from cysteine to phenylalanine inclusive. Only the CDR3 DNA is retained, 45 bases long and in frame from the first base. The sequence is built from TRBV25-1 and TRBJ1-3; the D gene cannot be resolved reliably. The clonotype was recovered from a man between 60 and 70 years old with acute or convalescent COVID-19. The source material was peripheral blood. The CDR3: CASSENSNSGNTIYF. The DNA sequence is as follows: TGTGCCAGCAGTGAGAACAGCAACTCTGGAAACACCATATATTTT.